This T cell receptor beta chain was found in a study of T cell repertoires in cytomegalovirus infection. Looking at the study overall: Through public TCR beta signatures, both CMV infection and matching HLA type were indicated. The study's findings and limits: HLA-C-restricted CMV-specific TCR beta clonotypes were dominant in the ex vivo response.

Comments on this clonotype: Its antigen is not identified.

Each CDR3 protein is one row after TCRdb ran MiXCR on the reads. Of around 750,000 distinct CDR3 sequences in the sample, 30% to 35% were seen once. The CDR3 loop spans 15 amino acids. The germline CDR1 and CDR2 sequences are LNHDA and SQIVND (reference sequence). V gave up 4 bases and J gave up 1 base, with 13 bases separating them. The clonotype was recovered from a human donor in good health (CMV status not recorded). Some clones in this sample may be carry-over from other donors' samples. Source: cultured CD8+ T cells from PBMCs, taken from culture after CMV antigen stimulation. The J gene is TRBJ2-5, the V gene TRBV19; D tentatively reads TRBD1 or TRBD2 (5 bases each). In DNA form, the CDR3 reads TGTGCCAGTAGTAAATACCGGGACCCCCAAGAGACCCAGTACTTC. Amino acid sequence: CASSKYRDPQETQYF.